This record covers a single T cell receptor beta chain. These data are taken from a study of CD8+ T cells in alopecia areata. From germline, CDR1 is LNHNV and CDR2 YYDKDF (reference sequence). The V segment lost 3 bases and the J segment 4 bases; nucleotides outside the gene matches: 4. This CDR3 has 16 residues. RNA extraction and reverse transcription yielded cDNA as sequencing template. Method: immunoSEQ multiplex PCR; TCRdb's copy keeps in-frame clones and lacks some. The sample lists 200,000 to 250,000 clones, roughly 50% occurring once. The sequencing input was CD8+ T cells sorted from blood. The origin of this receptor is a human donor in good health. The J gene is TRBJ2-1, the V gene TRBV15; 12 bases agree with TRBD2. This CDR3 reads CATSRTSGGVYNEQFF. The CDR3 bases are TGTGCCACCAGCAGGACTAGCGGGGGAGTATACAATGAGCAGTTCTTC. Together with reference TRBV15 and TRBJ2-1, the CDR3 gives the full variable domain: DAMVIQNPRYQVTQFGKPVTLSCSQTLNHNVMYWYQQKSSQAPKLLFHYYDKDFNNEADTPDNFQSRRPNTSFCFLDIRSPGLGDTAMYLCATSRTSGGVYNEQFFGPGTRLTVL.